The 23 T cell receptor beta chains presented below share a single source sample, sequenced in a study of blood T cell repertoires in COVID-19. The repertoire was sequenced with immunoSEQ multiplex PCR; TCRdb's copy has only in-frame clones and lacks some. The table includes 220,000 or so clones, roughly 84% detected once. The sample comprised PBMCs or T cells enriched from blood (not recorded which). Every receptor here comes from a woman in her thirties or forties who had recovered from COVID-19.

With respect to this clone: Different DNA sequences within this sample yield the same CDR3. The chain recombines TRBV9 with TRBJ2-1; 7 bases align to TRBD1. Germline trimming cut 4 bases from V and 0 bases from J; bases unmatched to any gene: 4. The CDR3 is made up of 15 amino acids. CDR1 is SGDLS, CDR2 YYNGEE, per germline. This CDR3 is CASSPRDSSYNEQFF. The CDR3 DNA sequence: TGTGCCAGCAGCCCTCGGGACAGCTCCTACAATGAGCAGTTCTTC.

The chain joins TRBV28 to TRBJ2-2, with 9 positions matching TRBD2. J was trimmed by 4 bases and V by 5 bases; bases with no gene match: 5. The CDR3 covers 15 residues. CDR1 and CDR2 from the germline V gene are MDHEN and SYDVKM. CDR3 DNA sequence: TGTGCCAGCAGTAGGGCGGGAGGGCCCACCGGGGAGCTGTTTTTT. Amino acids: CASSRAGGPTGELFF.

V and J are TRBV4-1 and TRBJ2-5; D perhaps matches TRBD2 (5 bases). This CDR3 region has 16 residues. The germline V gene has CDR1 MGHRA and CDR2 YSYEKL. V lost 2 bases, J lost 2 bases, and 15 bases lay in between. CDR3 region: CASSQSSLGLQETQYF. The CDR3 DNA reads as TGCGCCAGCAGCCAATCTAGCTTGGGCCTTCAAGAGACCCAGTACTTC.

J is TRBJ2-3 and V is TRBV11-2; 8 bases line up with TRBD2. Trimming took 6 bases from V and 1 from J; bases not matched to a gene: 0. The CDR3 is made up of 13 amino acids. CDR1 SGHAT and CDR2 FQNNGV come from the germline V gene. CDR3 bases: TGTGCCAGCAGGACTAGCGGCACAGATACGCAGTATTTT. Translated, it gives CASRTSGTDTQYF.

The chain recombines TRBV6-2 or TRBV6-3 with TRBJ2-7; D not certain. Trimming stripped 0 bases from V and 3 bases from J, with 15 bases between. This CDR3 has 16 amino acids. The germline V gene encodes CDR1 MNHEY and CDR2 SVGEGT. The CDR3 bases are TGTGCCAGCAGTTACTCGACCACTCACAGAATCTACGAGCAGTACGTC. Translation: CASSYSTTHRIYEQYV.

The chain combines TRBV21-1 with TRBJ1-2; whether TRBD1, the table's D call, matches the DNA was not checked. TRBV21-1 is assigned pseudogene status. The CDR3 is 14 residues long. DNA for the CDR3: TGTGCCAGCAGCAAATGGGGCGGCAACTATGGCTACACCTTC. It encodes CASSKWGGNYGYTF.

The chain links TRBV10-2 to TRBJ2-1; no reliable D call. Per the germline V gene, CDR1 is WSHSY and CDR2 is SAAADI. The CDR3 is 12 residues long. Trimming cost V 4 bases and J 9 bases, with 10 bases left between them. DNA for the CDR3: TGCGCCAGCAGTGCTATCTCGGGTGAGCAGTTCTTC. Translating it yields CASSAISGEQFF.

This chain uses TRBV20-1 with TRBJ2-3; a possible D gene is TRBD1 (5 bases). In germline, CDR1 is DFQATT, CDR2 SNEGSKA (reference sequence). V was trimmed by 3 bases and J by 2 bases, leaving 18 bases between them. The CDR3 has 16 amino acids. This CDR3 is CSASPSRGPTTDTQYF. In nucleotides, the CDR3 is TGCAGTGCTAGTCCGAGTAGGGGCCCTACCACAGATACGCAGTATTTT.

The chain employs TRBV27 and TRBJ1-4; possible D gene TRBD1, 5 bases. The CDR3 runs to 18 residues. V was cut by 5 bases and J by 3 bases, with 22 bases left in between. Germline lookup yields CDR1 MNHEY and CDR2 SMNVEV (reference sequence). CDR3 nucleotide sequence: TGTGCCAGCAGTCCCGTGGCCGCCATGCGGGGGGCTAATGAAAAACTGTTTTTT. Its translation is CASSPVAAMRGANEKLFF.

This sequence joins TRBV7-9 and TRBJ1-4; no reliable D call. V lost 5 bases to trimming and J lost 6 bases, with 7 bases between them. Germline V gene data show CDR1 as SEHNR and CDR2 as FQNEAQ (reference sequence). The CDR3 runs to 12 residues. CDR3 region: CASSLVDEKLFF. CDR3 DNA sequence: TGTGCCAGCAGCCTTGTAGATGAAAAACTGTTTTTT.

The rearrangement uses TRBV27 and TRBJ1-6, with D possibly being TRBD1 (6 bases). There are 15 residues in the CDR3. V was cut by 7 bases and J by 7 bases, with 17 bases left in between. Germline CDR1 and CDR2: MNHEY and SMNVEV (reference sequence). CDR3 loop: CASTPKLRGNSPLHF. CDR3 in DNA: TGTGCCAGCACACCAAAACTGAGGGGGAATTCACCCCTCCACTTT.

The chain recombines TRBV4-3 with TRBJ1-5; no firm D call. The V end lost 2 bases, the J end lost 2 bases, and 4 bases lay between the germline ends. This CDR3 region has 13 residues. Germline values: CDR1 LGHNA, CDR2 YSLEER. The DNA for the CDR3 is TGCGCCAGCAGCCAATCTGGCAATCAGCCCCAGCATTTT. This translates into CASSQSGNQPQHF.

This clone was found a few times. The V and J genes are TRBV28 and TRBJ1-2, with D maybe TRBD1 (6 bases). Germline CDR1 is MDHEN and CDR2 is SYDVKM. CDR3 length equals 14 residues. V lost 6 bases and J 2 bases, leaving 13 bases between the germline ends. The DNA for the CDR3 is TGTGCCAGCAGAAAACCCCAGGGGAACTATGGCTACACCTTC. This codes for CASRKPQGNYGYTF.

The J gene is TRBJ1-5, the V gene TRBV19; the D gene is possibly TRBD1 (5 bases). The V end lost 5 bases, the J end lost 4 bases, and 9 bases lay between the germline ends. The CDR3 is made up of 13 amino acids. Germline V gene lookup returns CDR1 LNHDA and CDR2 SQIVND (reference sequence). In DNA, the CDR3 is TGTGCCAGTAGTTTACAGGATAATCAGCCCCAGCATTTT. Protein product: CASSLQDNQPQHF. Looking up the rest from reference TRBV19 and TRBJ1-5 gives the full variable domain: DGGITQSPKYLFRKEGQNVTLSCEQNLNHDAMYWYRQDPGQGLRLIYYSQIVNDFQKGDIAEGYSVSREKKESFPLTVTSAQKNPTAFYLCASSLQDNQPQHFGDGTRLSIL.

There are a few counts of this clone. The rearrangement uses TRBV12-3 or TRBV12-4 and TRBJ1-3, with 8 nucleotides matching TRBD1. The J segment lost 5 bases and the V segment lost 5 bases, leaving 2 bases of the junction unmatched. The CDR3 sequence is 13 residues long. This CDR3 reads CASSDRGRNTIYF. CDR3 DNA sequence: TGTGCCAGCAGTGACAGGGGCCGAAACACCATATATTTT.

The chain carries TRBV10-1 and TRBJ1-1; TRBD1 is a possible D gene (6 bases). From germline, CDR1 is WNHNN and CDR2 SYGVQD (reference sequence). V lost 8 bases, J lost 6 bases, and 19 bases lay in between. The CDR3 totals 14 residues. CDR3 residues: CASPGWGRLSEAFF. The CDR3 DNA is TGCGCCAGCCCCGGGTGGGGGCGACTCTCTGAAGCTTTCTTT.

The V call is TRBV5-1, the J call TRBJ1-4, with a tentative D call TRBD1 (5 bases). Trimming took 5 bases from V and 8 from J, leaving 13 bases between them. Germline V CDR1 and CDR2: SGHRS, YFSETQ. The CDR3 contains 13 residues. The CDR3 is CASSPGLEEKLFF. The CDR3 DNA follows: TGCGCCAGCAGTCCAGGGTTGGAAGAAAAACTGTTTTTT.

This chain links TRBV7-9 with TRBJ1-3; tentatively, D is TRBD1 (6 bases). This CDR3 contains 11 residues. In germline, CDR1 is SEHNR, CDR2 FQNEAQ (reference sequence). V lost 6 bases and J 9 bases, leaving 9 bases between the germline ends. CDR3 sequence: CASRTTGTIYF. In nucleotides, the CDR3 is TGTGCCAGCAGAACGACAGGCACCATATATTTT.

V and J are TRBV28 and TRBJ1-2; possibly TRBD1 for D (5 bases). Trimming shortened V by 7 bases and J by 8 bases, and 14 bases separated the two germline ends. The CDR3 length is 12 residues. CDR1 and CDR2 from the germline V gene are MDHEN and SYDVKM. The DNA for the CDR3 is TGTGCCAGCATTACATTGGGGCAGGGCTACACCTTC. Its translation: CASITLGQGYTF.

This clone has only one observation. V gene TRBV19 combines with J gene TRBJ2-5; D possibly corresponds to TRBD1 (5 bases). Trimming removed 9 bases from V and 1 base from J, with 15 bases in between. Germline V gene sequence: CDR1 LNHDA, CDR2 SQIVND (reference sequence). This CDR3 has 14 amino acids. The chain's CDR3 is CASSSWGGQETQYF. CDR3 in DNA: TGTGCCAGCAGCTCGTGGGGCGGCCAAGAGACCCAGTACTTC.

This clone was observed once. V and J are TRBV10-3 and TRBJ2-1; 8 bases match TRBD2. V dropped 4 bases and J dropped 2; count of bases not matched to a gene: 1. Germline loops: CDR1 ENHRY, CDR2 SYGVKD. The CDR3 spans 14 residues. The CDR3 reads CAISGAGAYNEQFF. DNA for the CDR3: TGTGCCATCAGTGGAGCGGGGGCCTACAATGAGCAGTTCTTC.

This chain links TRBV12-3 or TRBV12-4 with TRBJ1-1; 7 nucleotides line up with TRBD1. V lost 3 bases and J lost 10; bases outside the gene matches: 5. The CDR3 length is 12 residues. The CDR3 nucleotides are TGTGCCAGCAGTTTCGAGGGGGCGGGAGCTTTCTTT. Translating it yields CASSFEGAGAFF.

V gene TRBV6-1 combines with J gene TRBJ1-2, with D hard to call. This CDR3 contains 13 residues. Looked up from germline, CDR1 is MNHNS and CDR2 is SASEGT. Trimming stripped 2 bases from V and 8 bases from J, with 12 bases between. The CDR3 loop reads CASSELIRGGYTF. The CDR3 coding sequence is TGTGCCAGCAGTGAACTAATTCGCGGGGGCTACACCTTC.